Below, 7 T cell receptor beta chains from the same sample are listed, as sequenced in a study of T cell changes during pregnancy in multiple sclerosis. Data came from immunoSEQ multiplex PCR; TCRdb stores just in-frame clones and leaves some out. The profile covers around 35,000 clones, with 92% appearing a single time and approximately 0.45% taken by the ten largest. Sequencing used CD4+ T cells from peripheral blood mononuclear cells, obtained after pregnancy. Receptors originate from a female donor with multiple sclerosis, enrolled in a pregnancy study.

This chain uses TRBV2 with TRBJ1-1; D gene uncertain. In germline, CDR1 is SNHLY, CDR2 FYNNEI. V shed 8 bases and J shed 10 bases, with 23 bases lying between them. CDR3 length: 14 residues. The CDR3 protein is CASEGTRSNQAAFF. In DNA, the CDR3 is TGTGCCAGCGAGGGAACCAGGTCTAATCAGGCAGCTTTCTTT.

The V gene is TRBV11-2, the J gene TRBJ2-5; 10 bases agree with TRBD2. The CDR3 length is 14 residues. V shed 5 bases, J shed 5 bases, and the junction held 5 bases outside the gene matches. Per the germline V gene, CDR1 is SGHAT and CDR2 is FQNNGV. The CDR3 DNA reads TGTGCCAGCAGCCCCACTAGCGGGATGGAGACCCAGTACTTC. Its translation: CASSPTSGMETQYF.

The CDR3 is CASSYGGSNEKLFF. Here the CDR3 DNA reads TGTGCCAGCAGTTACGGAGGATCTAATGAAAAACTGTTTTTT. The chain employs TRBV6-5 and TRBJ1-4, with no clear D. Looked up from germline, CDR1 is MNHEY and CDR2 is SVGAGI. The CDR3 loop spans 14 amino acids. Trimming removed 2 bases at V and 3 bases at J, with 7 bases between.

This sequence joins TRBV5-1 and TRBJ1-6, with 9 nucleotides matching TRBD1. Germline loops: CDR1 SGHRS, CDR2 YFSETQ. The CDR3 covers 16 residues. The V gene end was trimmed by 0 bases and the J gene end by 8 bases; junction bases not matched to a gene: 6. CDR3 nucleotides: TGCGCCAGCAGCTTGGCCCTGGGACAGGGAGATTCACCCCTCCACTTT. It specifies CASSLALGQGDSPLHF.

The chain recombines TRBV28 with TRBJ2-1; 9 positions match TRBD2. The length of the CDR3 is 17 residues. The junction had 7 bases not matched to a gene; V was cut back by 4 bases and J by 0 bases. Per germline, CDR1 MDHEN and CDR2 SYDVKM. The CDR3 protein is CASSSAGREGSYNEQFF. The CDR3 DNA sequence: TGTGCCAGCAGTTCGGCCGGGCGGGAGGGCTCCTACAATGAGCAGTTCTTC.

This clone came up once. This sequence joins TRBV19 and TRBJ2-2; no clear D gene. From germline, CDR1 is LNHDA and CDR2 SQIVND (reference sequence). V was shortened by 3 bases and J by 0 bases, with 8 bases between the two germline ends. CDR3 length equals 15 residues. The CDR3 nucleotides read TGTGCCAGTAGTATCACCCAGGCGAACACCGGGGAGCTGTTTTTT. This gives the protein CASSITQANTGELFF.

The rearrangement joins TRBV11-1 to TRBJ1-6, with TRBD1 matching over 7 bases. The CDR3 has 14 amino acids. J lost 6 bases, V lost 5 bases, and 4 bases had no gene match. The germline V gene has CDR1 SGHAT and CDR2 FQDESV (reference sequence). CDR3 amino acids: CASSTGTVNSPLHF. CDR3 sequence (DNA): TGTGCCAGCAGCACCGGGACAGTTAATTCACCCCTCCACTTT. Full variable domain (remainder filled in from reference TRBV11-1 and TRBJ1-6): EAEVAQSPRYKITEKSQAVAFWCDPISGHATLYWYRQILGQGPELLVQFQDESVVDDSQLPKDRFSAERLKGVDSTLKIQPAELGDSAMYLCASSTGTVNSPLHFGNGTRLTVT.